This is a list of T cell receptor beta chains from one sample in a study of blood T cell repertoires in COVID-19. Clones were sequenced by immunoSEQ multiplex PCR, and TCRdb holds only the in-frame ones, with some missing. The sample contains about 130,000 clones, 60% to 80% of which appear only once. The sequenced sample was peripheral blood. Receptors originate from a man in his fifties or sixties who had recovered from COVID-19. Each CDR3 is given with its conserved first and last residue. Each record gives: clone size, J gene, V gene, D gene, CDR3 protein, CDR3 DNA. D genes are given only for firm matches. Clone size is shown for a subset of rows, as once, few, many or a class of expanded clone.

abundance: NA
j_gene: TRBJ2-7
v_gene: TRBV5-5
d_gene: TRBD2
CDR3aa: CASSFGSGGYEQYF
CDR3nt: TGTGCCAGCAGCTTTGGTAGCGGGGGGTACGAGCAGTACTTC

abundance: NA
j_gene: TRBJ2-3
v_gene: TRBV28
d_gene: NA
CDR3aa: CASSPGALTDTQYF
CDR3nt: TGTGCCAGCAGTCCGGGAGCGTTAACAGATACGCAGTATTTT

abundance: NA
j_gene: TRBJ2-5
v_gene: TRBV7-3
d_gene: NA
CDR3aa: CASSLTGVGETQYF
CDR3nt: TGTGCCAGCAGCTTAACAGGGGTGGGAGAGACCCAGTACTTC

abundance: NA
j_gene: TRBJ1-1
v_gene: TRBV5-1
d_gene: NA
CDR3aa: CASSSDTAATEAFF
CDR3nt: TGCGCCAGCAGCTCGGACACGGCGGCCACTGAAGCTTTCTTT

abundance: few
j_gene: TRBJ2-1
v_gene: TRBV5-1
d_gene: NA
CDR3aa: CASSSSLTGEQFF
CDR3nt: TGCGCCAGCAGCTCCTCCCTAACCGGTGAGCAGTTCTTC

abundance: once
j_gene: TRBJ1-4
v_gene: TRBV2
d_gene: NA
CDR3aa: CASRLDSPNEKLFF
CDR3nt: TGTGCCAGCAGGCTCGACAGCCCCAATGAAAAACTGTTTTTT

abundance: NA
j_gene: TRBJ1-2
v_gene: TRBV3-1/TRBV3-2
d_gene: NA
CDR3aa: CASSRLEGGYTF
CDR3nt: TGTGCCAGCAGCCGATTGGAGGGGGGCTACACCTTC

abundance: once
j_gene: TRBJ1-4
v_gene: TRBV11-2
d_gene: NA
CDR3aa: CASRPAATNEKLFF
CDR3nt: TGTGCCAGCCGCCCCGCAGCAACTAATGAAAAACTGTTTTTT

abundance: NA
j_gene: TRBJ2-7
v_gene: TRBV10-3
d_gene: NA
CDR3aa: CATKTASYEQYF
CDR3nt: TGTGCCACGAAGACTGCTTCCTACGAGCAGTACTTC

abundance: NA
j_gene: TRBJ2-1
v_gene: TRBV7-3
d_gene: NA
CDR3aa: CASSFTGSSYNEQFF
CDR3nt: TGTGCCAGCAGCTTCACAGGGAGCTCCTACAATGAGCAGTTCTTC

abundance: few
j_gene: TRBJ2-2
v_gene: TRBV19
d_gene: NA
CDR3aa: CASSIPGGGGTGELFF
CDR3nt: TGTGCCAGTAGTATCCCGGGGGGCGGCGGCACCGGGGAGCTGTTTTTT

abundance: NA
j_gene: TRBJ2-3
v_gene: TRBV29-1
d_gene: NA
CDR3aa: CSVGAGQEGDTQYF
CDR3nt: TGCAGCGTTGGGGCGGGGCAAGAGGGCGATACGCAGTATTTT

abundance: NA
j_gene: TRBJ2-7
v_gene: TRBV27
d_gene: NA
CDR3aa: CASSPGTRYEQYF
CDR3nt: TGTGCCAGCAGTCCCGGGACTCGGTACGAGCAGTACTTC

abundance: NA
j_gene: TRBJ1-1
v_gene: TRBV6-2/TRBV6-3
d_gene: NA
CDR3aa: CASSLVAVNTEAFF
CDR3nt: TGTGCCAGCAGTTTGGTGGCGGTGAACACTGAAGCTTTCTTT

abundance: NA
j_gene: TRBJ2-5
v_gene: TRBV11-2
d_gene: NA
CDR3aa: CASSTPTQTQYF
CDR3nt: TGTGCCAGCAGCACACCCACGCAGACCCAGTACTTC

abundance: few
j_gene: TRBJ1-1
v_gene: TRBV6-2/TRBV6-3
d_gene: TRBD1
CDR3aa: CASSYGTGGMNTEAFF
CDR3nt: TGTGCCAGCAGTTACGGTACAGGGGGTATGAACACTGAAGCTTTCTTT

abundance: NA
j_gene: TRBJ2-3
v_gene: TRBV24-1
d_gene: TRBD1
CDR3aa: CATSDLQTGGEADTQYF
CDR3nt: TGTGCCACCAGTGATTTACAAACAGGGGGCGAGGCAGATACGCAGTATTTT

abundance: NA
j_gene: TRBJ1-3
v_gene: TRBV4-1
d_gene: NA
CDR3aa: CASSLGTPGHTIYF
CDR3nt: TGCGCCAGCAGCCTCGGGACACCCGGACACACCATATATTTT

abundance: NA
j_gene: TRBJ1-1
v_gene: TRBV28
d_gene: TRBD1
CDR3aa: CASRQGQVNTEAFF
CDR3nt: TGTGCCAGCAGACAGGGACAGGTGAACACTGAAGCTTTCTTT

abundance: NA
j_gene: TRBJ1-3
v_gene: TRBV6-2/TRBV6-3
d_gene: TRBD1
CDR3aa: CASSKLGGLSGNTIYF
CDR3nt: TGTGCCAGCAGCAAGCTAGGGGGCCTCTCTGGAAACACCATATATTTT

abundance: NA
j_gene: TRBJ2-3
v_gene: TRBV5-1
d_gene: NA
CDR3aa: CASSLGQRTSTDTQYF
CDR3nt: TGCGCCAGCAGCTTGGGGCAGCGGACTAGCACAGATACGCAGTATTTT

abundance: NA
j_gene: TRBJ2-5
v_gene: TRBV10-3
d_gene: NA
CDR3aa: CAISEAATAQETQYF
CDR3nt: TGTGCCATCAGTGAGGCGGCAACGGCCCAAGAGACCCAGTACTTC

abundance: NA
j_gene: TRBJ2-5
v_gene: TRBV4-2
d_gene: NA
CDR3aa: CASSQDRAGNQETQYF
CDR3nt: TGTGCCAGCAGCCAAGATCGGGCAGGGAATCAAGAGACCCAGTACTTC